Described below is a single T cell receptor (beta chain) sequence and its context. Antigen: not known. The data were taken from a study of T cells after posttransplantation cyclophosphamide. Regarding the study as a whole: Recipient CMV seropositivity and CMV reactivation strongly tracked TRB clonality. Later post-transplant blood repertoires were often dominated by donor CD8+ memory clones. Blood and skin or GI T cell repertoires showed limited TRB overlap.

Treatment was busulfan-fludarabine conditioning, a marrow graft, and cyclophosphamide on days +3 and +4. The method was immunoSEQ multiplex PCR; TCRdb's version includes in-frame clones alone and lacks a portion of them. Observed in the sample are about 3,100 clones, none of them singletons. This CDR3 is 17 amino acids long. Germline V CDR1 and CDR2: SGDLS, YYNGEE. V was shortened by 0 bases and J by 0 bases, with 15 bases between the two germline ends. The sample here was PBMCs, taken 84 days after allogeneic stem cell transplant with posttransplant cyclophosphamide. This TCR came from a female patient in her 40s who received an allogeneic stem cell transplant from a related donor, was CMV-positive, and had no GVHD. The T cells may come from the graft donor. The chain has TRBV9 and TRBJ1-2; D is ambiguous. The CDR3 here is CASSVVPEGVANYGYTF. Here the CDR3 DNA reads TGTGCCAGCAGCGTAGTTCCAGAGGGTGTTGCTAACTATGGCTACACCTTC.